This entry lists 30 T cell receptor beta chains sequenced from one sample in a study of blood T cell repertoires in COVID-19. Sequencing was performed with immunoSEQ multiplex PCR; in TCRdb, only in-frame clones are kept and a portion is missing. The sample shows about 190,000 clones, approximately 84% of them seen only once. Sequences were obtained from PBMCs or T cells enriched from blood (not recorded which). The source is a woman aged 25 to 39 who had recovered from COVID-19.

The chain joins TRBV6-1 to TRBJ2-4; D is ambiguous. The germline V gene has CDR1 MNHNS and CDR2 SASEGT. This CDR3 contains 14 residues. V was cut by 1 base and J by 8 bases, with 12 bases left in between. This chain's CDR3 is CASSEVSGGHIQYF. As DNA, the CDR3 is TGTGCCAGCAGTGAAGTATCAGGTGGGCACATTCAGTACTTC.

The V and J genes are TRBV7-6 and TRBJ2-4; tentative D call: TRBD2 (6 bases). Germline V gene data show CDR1 as SGHVS and CDR2 as FNYEAQ. V was clipped by 5 bases and J by 4 bases, with 21 bases between them. The CDR3 loop spans 17 amino acids. CDR3 nucleotide sequence: TGTGCCAGCAGCCCAGTTGAGGAGTGGGGGGAGAAAAACATTCAGTACTTC. Translation gives CASSPVEEWGEKNIQYF.

V usage is TRBV5-8 and J usage is TRBJ2-3, with 10 bases matching TRBD2. Unmatched junction bases numbered 7, after V lost 4 bases and J lost 2 bases. There are 16 residues in the CDR3. CDR1 and CDR2 from the germline V gene are SGHTS and YDEGEE. The CDR3 is CASSRKAGGATDTQYF. The CDR3 nucleotides are TGTGCCAGCAGCCGCAAAGCGGGGGGGGCCACAGATACGCAGTATTTT.

This clone is a singleton in its sample. V is TRBV2 and J is TRBJ2-7; D not resolved. Germline V gives CDR1 SNHLY, CDR2 FYNNEI. The V and J ends lost 7 bases and 4 bases respectively, with 14 bases between them. There are 13 residues in the CDR3. The CDR3 is CASTPETFYEQYV. As DNA, the CDR3 is TGTGCCAGCACCCCCGAGACATTTTACGAGCAGTACGTC.

The chain has TRBV5-1 and TRBJ2-1, with 11 bases lining up with TRBD2. The CDR3 spans 17 residues. Trimming cost V 2 bases and J 5 bases; bases outside gene matches: 9. Germline lookup yields CDR1 SGHRS and CDR2 YFSETQ. CDR3 protein: CASSFGLSGRDHNEQFF. Written as DNA, the CDR3 is TGCGCCAGCAGCTTCGGACTTAGCGGGAGGGACCACAATGAGCAGTTCTTC.

This chain uses TRBV2 with TRBJ2-7; D not certain. Trimming took off 3 bases at V and 4 bases at J, with 4 bases between the two ends. The germline CDR1 and CDR2 sequences are SNHLY and FYNNEI. The CDR3 has 11 residues. DNA of the CDR3: TGTGCCAGCAGTGACAGGTACGAGCAGTACGTC. Protein sequence: CASSDRYEQYV.

The V and J genes are TRBV5-1 and TRBJ1-6; 7 bases are shared with TRBD1. Germline CDR1 reads SGHRS; CDR2 reads YFSETQ. CDR3 length: 14 residues. V trimming: 2 bases; J trimming: 4 bases; junction bases outside the gene matches: 0. The CDR3 DNA reads TGCGCCAGCAGCTTACAGGGGTATAATTCACCCCTCCACTTT. This translates into CASSLQGYNSPLHF.

The chain links TRBV6-5 to TRBJ2-2; D is possibly TRBD1 (6 bases). Trimming removed 8 bases from V and 7 bases from J, with 14 bases in between. Germline CDR1 and CDR2: MNHEY and SVGAGI. The CDR3 is 13 amino acids. The CDR3 sequence: CASVSGAGGELFF. The CDR3 nucleotides are TGTGCCAGCGTATCAGGGGCTGGCGGGGAGCTGTTTTTT.

The DNA for the CDR3 is TGTGCCAGCTCACCTACCGCAGGGGGCCGGACTGAAGCTTTCTTT. Protein product: CASSPTAGGRTEAFF. The V call is TRBV18, the J call TRBJ1-1, with 8 positions matching TRBD1. Germline CDR1 KGHSH, CDR2 LQKENI. J was trimmed by 5 bases and V by 3 bases; bases with no gene match: 8. The CDR3 contains 15 residues.

This rearrangement joins TRBV30 to TRBJ1-5, with D possibly TRBD1 on 5 matching bases. This CDR3 contains 12 residues. V dropped 5 bases and J dropped 9 bases, with 14 bases sitting between them. Germline V gives CDR1 GTSNPN, CDR2 SVGIG (reference sequence). Here the CDR3 DNA reads TGTGCCTGGGGGACCGGAGATGGGCCCCAGCATTTT. It encodes CAWGTGDGPQHF.

The gene calls are TRBV10-3 and TRBJ2-7; 9 positions match TRBD2. Unmatched junction bases numbered 6, after V lost 10 bases and J lost 5 bases. The germline CDR1 and CDR2 sequences are ENHRY and SYGVKD. The CDR3 has 12 residues. CDR3 in amino acids: CANKAGGHEQYF. DNA for the CDR3: TGTGCCAACAAAGCGGGAGGTCACGAGCAGTACTTC.

The chain links TRBV7-2 to TRBJ1-5; tentative D call: TRBD1 (5 bases). V lost 1 base to trimming and J lost 9 bases, with 10 bases between them. Germline assignment: CDR1 SGHTA and CDR2 FQGNSA. This CDR3 is built from 13 residues. The CDR3 loop is CASSLEGHLPQHF. CDR3 nucleotides: TGTGCCAGCAGCTTAGAAGGACACTTGCCCCAGCATTTT.

The rearrangement joins TRBV19 to TRBJ1-1; the D gene is possibly TRBD1 (6 bases). The CDR3 contains 15 residues. Deletions cut 7 bases from V and 2 bases from J, with 17 bases between. Germline-derived CDR1 and CDR2 are LNHDA and SQIVND (reference sequence). The CDR3 DNA sequence: TGTGCCAGTACCCCCCAGGGGAAGGGAAACACTGAAGCTTTCTTT. As protein: CASTPQGKGNTEAFF.

The chain has TRBV19 and TRBJ2-1, with 7 bases identical to TRBD2. V was clipped by 6 bases and J by 8 bases; unmatched bases: 13. The germline gives CDR1 LNHDA, CDR2 SQIVND (reference sequence). The CDR3 covers 15 residues. DNA of the CDR3: TGTGCCAGTAGCATCTCCCAGCGGGGAATAGATGAGCAGTTCTTC. Its translation is CASSISQRGIDEQFF.

This CDR3 reads CASSKVASGREPYEQYF. The CDR3 bases are TGTGCCAGCAGCAAAGTAGCTAGCGGGAGGGAACCCTACGAGCAGTACTTC. The chain uses TRBV21-1 and TRBJ2-7; the D call of TRBD2 is as the table states it, not checked on the DNA. TRBV21-1 is shown as a pseudogene. The CDR3 sequence is 17 residues long.

This chain uses TRBV19 with TRBJ2-2; possible D gene TRBD2, 6 bases. This CDR3 is 15 amino acids long. Per the germline V gene, CDR1 is LNHDA and CDR2 is SQIVND (reference sequence). Trimming stripped 2 bases from V and 1 base from J, with 8 bases between. In DNA form, the CDR3 reads TGTGCCAGTAGTATACGGGGGTTGAACACCGGGGAGCTGTTTTTT. Translating gives CASSIRGLNTGELFF.

This chain connects TRBV5-6 to TRBJ1-3; 9 positions match TRBD1. This CDR3 spans 17 amino acids. Germline values: CDR1 SGHDT, CDR2 YYEEEE. The junction had 12 bases not matched to a gene; V was cut back by 5 bases and J by 3 bases. CDR3 in DNA: TGTGCCAGCAGTCACGGAAACAGGGGGCCTTATGGAAACACCATATATTTT. This sequence encodes CASSHGNRGPYGNTIYF.

This clone appeared once. The J gene is TRBJ2-2, the V gene TRBV2; possible D gene TRBD1, 6 bases. The V gene lost 4 bases and the J gene lost 5 bases, with 14 bases spanning the gap. The CDR3 contains 15 residues. Germline CDR1 SNHLY, CDR2 FYNNEI. The CDR3 DNA is TGTGCCAGCAGTGGCGGCAGGGGTATGACCGGGGAGCTGTTTTTT. This gives the protein CASSGGRGMTGELFF.

The chain joins TRBV6-5 to TRBJ2-7; 10 bases line up with TRBD1. Germline trimming cut 9 bases from V and 3 bases from J; bases unmatched to any gene: 5. This CDR3 is built from 13 residues. Germline V gene lookup returns CDR1 MNHEY and CDR2 SVGAGI. The CDR3: CARRDRGHYEQYV. CDR3 DNA sequence: TGTGCCAGGCGGGACAGGGGTCACTACGAGCAGTACGTC.

The genes are TRBV27 and TRBJ1-5; the D is unclear. Germline lookup yields CDR1 MNHEY and CDR2 SMNVEV (reference sequence). The CDR3 extends over 13 amino acids. The ends were cut back, 5 bases at V and 9 bases at J, with 14 bases in the middle. The CDR3 sequence is CASSLGGLRPQHF. The CDR3 bases are TGTGCCAGCAGTCTCGGAGGCTTGCGGCCCCAGCATTTT.

CDR3 sequence reads: CATSEGTSGTDTQYF. The DNA for the CDR3 is TGTGCCACCAGCGAGGGGACTAGCGGAACAGATACGCAGTATTTT. The chain is built from TRBV15 and TRBJ2-3; 11 bases are a match to TRBD2. Germline lookup yields CDR1 LNHNV and CDR2 YYDKDF (reference sequence). This CDR3 region has 15 residues. The ends lost 5 bases at V and 3 bases at J; junction bases unmatched: 4.

The chain is built from TRBV5-1 and TRBJ2-1; possibly TRBD1 for D (5 bases). The CDR3 is 13 amino acids. Per the germline V gene, CDR1 is SGHRS and CDR2 is YFSETQ. Trimming removed 2 bases at V and 9 bases at J, with 12 bases between. CDR3 loop: CASSLGHLTEQFF. Here the CDR3 DNA reads TGCGCCAGCAGCTTAGGACACTTAACTGAGCAGTTCTTC.

This clone was observed once. The chain employs TRBV27 and TRBJ2-7, with TRBD1 identical over 8 bases. Germline V gene lookup returns CDR1 MNHEY and CDR2 SMNVEV (reference sequence). This CDR3 comprises 12 residues. The trim removed 7 bases at V and 7 bases at J, leaving 6 bases unmatched. The CDR3 loop reads CASIHTGGEQYV. CDR3 DNA: TGTGCCAGCATACATACAGGGGGGGAGCAGTACGTC.

The V gene is TRBV18, the J gene TRBJ1-1, with TRBD1 as a possible D gene (5 bases). The CDR3 contains 13 residues. Germline assignment: CDR1 KGHSH and CDR2 LQKENI. Deletions cut 8 bases from V and 0 bases from J, with 10 bases between. The DNA for the CDR3 is TGTGCCAGCGCCGACAGTATGAACACTGAAGCTTTCTTT. It encodes CASADSMNTEAFF.

The CDR3 DNA reads TGTGCCACCACCTGGGACAGCAACACCGGGGAGCTGTTTTTT. It specifies CATTWDSNTGELFF. The V call is TRBV24-1, the J call TRBJ2-2; TRBD1 matches at 7 bases. The CDR3 is 14 residues long. V gave up 8 bases and J gave up 2 bases; unmatched junction bases: 4. Looked up from germline, CDR1 is KGHDR and CDR2 is SFDVKD.

The V call is TRBV10-1, the J call TRBJ2-3, with 7 bases lining up with TRBD2. J lost 4 bases, V lost 4 bases, and 14 bases had no gene match. The CDR3 spans 17 residues. The germline V gene has CDR1 WNHNN and CDR2 SYGVQD (reference sequence). The CDR3 loop is CASSGPLSGVMSDTQYF. The CDR3 DNA reads TGCGCCAGCAGTGGCCCCTTGAGCGGGGTTATGTCAGATACGCAGTATTTT.

A single count supports this clone. The J gene is TRBJ2-5, the V gene TRBV15; TRBD1 aligns across 10 bases. CDR3 length equals 14 residues. J was trimmed by 4 bases and V by 6 bases; bases with no gene match: 5. Germline loops: CDR1 LNHNV, CDR2 YYDKDF (reference sequence). The CDR3 DNA follows: TGTGCCACCAGTCCGGGACAGGGGCGAGAGACCCAGTACTTC. Translating it yields CATSPGQGRETQYF.

The chain joins TRBV6-1 to TRBJ1-4; 10 bases line up with TRBD1. Germline CDR1 MNHNS, CDR2 SASEGT. The CDR3 runs to 15 residues. Trimming cost V 3 bases and J 10 bases; bases outside gene matches: 8. The CDR3 DNA reads as TGTGCCAGCAGTGACCTCTCGGGACAGGGGTTAAAACTGTTTTTT. It specifies CASSDLSGQGLKLFF.

V and J are TRBV4-1 and TRBJ1-5; 8 bases map to TRBD1. J was trimmed by 1 base and V by 3 bases; bases with no gene match: 2. In germline, CDR1 is MGHRA, CDR2 YSYEKL. The CDR3 has 15 amino acids. CDR3 nucleotide sequence: TGCGCCAGCAGCCAGGACAGGGCGAGCAATCAGCCCCAGCATTTT. Translated: CASSQDRASNQPQHF.

This chain connects TRBV18 to TRBJ1-1, with TRBD1 as a possible D gene (5 bases). This CDR3 has 15 residues. V was pared by 2 bases and J by 0 bases, with 10 bases between. The germline CDR1 and CDR2 sequences are KGHSH and LQKENI. This CDR3 reads CASSPIQDLNTEAFF. DNA for the CDR3: TGTGCCAGCTCACCAATACAGGATTTGAACACTGAAGCTTTCTTT.